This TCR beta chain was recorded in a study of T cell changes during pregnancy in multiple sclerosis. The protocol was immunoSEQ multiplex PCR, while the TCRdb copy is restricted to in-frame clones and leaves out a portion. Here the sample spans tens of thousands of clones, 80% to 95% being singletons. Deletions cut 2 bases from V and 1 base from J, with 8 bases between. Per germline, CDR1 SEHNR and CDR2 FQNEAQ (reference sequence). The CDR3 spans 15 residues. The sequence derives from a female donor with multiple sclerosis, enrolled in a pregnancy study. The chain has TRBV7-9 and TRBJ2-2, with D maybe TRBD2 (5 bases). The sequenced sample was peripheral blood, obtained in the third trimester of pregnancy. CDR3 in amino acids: CASSLYRENTGELFF. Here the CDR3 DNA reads TGTGCCAGCAGCTTATACCGGGAGAACACCGGGGAGCTGTTTTTT.